What follows are 27 T cell receptor beta chains derived from one specimen sequenced in a study of T cell responses to AZD1222 COVID-19 vaccine. Generated by immunoSEQ multiplex PCR, the TCRdb table keeps only in-frame clones and is missing some. The sample carries 130,000 to 150,000 clones, roughly 91% recorded once. The sample here was peripheral blood, taken on day 0 of AZD1222 vaccination. Receptors originate from an adult in good health.

The chain couples TRBV6-5 to TRBJ1-6; TRBD1 matches 9 bases. The germline gives CDR1 MNHEY, CDR2 SVGAGI. The junction had 6 bases not matched to a gene; V was cut back by 2 bases and J by 10 bases. CDR3 length equals 15 residues. This CDR3 reads CASSYMDRGGSPLHF. The DNA for the CDR3 is TGTGCCAGCAGTTACATGGACAGGGGAGGATCACCCCTCCACTTT.

This chain links TRBV21-1 with TRBJ1-2. TRBV21-1 is listed as a pseudogene. This CDR3 is 13 amino acids long. DNA of the CDR3: TGTGCCAGCAGCAACGATGGTCTCTATGGCTACACCTTC. Its translation: CASSNDGLYGYTF.

The V call is TRBV28, the J call TRBJ1-5, with D maybe TRBD1 (6 bases). This CDR3 spans 14 amino acids. Germline CDR1 reads MDHEN; CDR2 reads SYDVKM. The V and J ends lost 5 bases and 5 bases respectively, with 13 bases between them. CDR3 coding DNA: TGTGCCAGCAGTCCGTCGGGGGCCCATCAGCCCCAGCATTTT. Translation: CASSPSGAHQPQHF.

V usage is TRBV6-4 and J usage is TRBJ1-2; perhaps TRBD1 as D (6 bases). Between the trimmed V and J ends, which lost 6 bases and 2 bases, there was a span of 22 bases. There are 17 residues in the CDR3. CDR1 is MRHNA and CDR2 is SNTAGT in the germline V gene. DNA for the CDR3: TGTGCCAGCAGCCCTTCTCCCAGGCCACAGGGAAACTATGGCTACACCTTC. It translates to CASSPSPRPQGNYGYTF.

Concerning this clone itself: The junction departs from the called germline gene at one end, perhaps through a read error. The chain is built from TRBV11-2 and TRBJ2-5; 7 positions agree with TRBD2. CDR3 length equals 16 residues. Germline CDR1 is SGHAT and CDR2 is FQNNGV. The CDR3 nucleotides are TGTGCCAGCAGCCTAGATGTTGGGGGAGGGACGGAGACCCAGTACTTC. Its translation: CASSLDVGGGTETQYF.

This clone was recorded a few times. The chain employs TRBV7-9 and TRBJ2-7; 9 nucleotides agree with TRBD2. This CDR3 is 17 amino acids long. CDR1 is SEHNR, CDR2 FQNEAQ, per germline (reference sequence). V lost 5 bases and J lost 3; bases outside the gene matches: 14. This CDR3 is CASSLGTSGSLSYEQYF. The CDR3 DNA sequence: TGTGCCAGCAGCCTAGGTACTAGCGGGTCCCTAAGCTACGAGCAGTACTTC.

The J gene is TRBJ2-5, the V gene TRBV19; possibly TRBD1 for D (5 bases). Germline V gene lookup returns CDR1 LNHDA and CDR2 SQIVND (reference sequence). The CDR3 has 14 residues. V lost 6 bases and J 3 bases, leaving 14 bases between the germline ends. DNA of the CDR3: TGTGCCAGTAGCCCCGTCGCACAGGAAGAGACCCAGTACTTC. Protein sequence: CASSPVAQEETQYF.

The chain joins TRBV7-9 to TRBJ2-5; maybe TRBD2 (6 bases). V was clipped by 9 bases and J by 4 bases, with 18 bases between them. Germline V gene data show CDR1 as SEHNR and CDR2 as FQNEAQ (reference sequence). The CDR3 totals 14 residues. The CDR3 bases are TGTGCCAGTCATTCCGGGACTGCAATAGAGACCCAGTACTTC. Translated, it gives CASHSGTAIETQYF.

V usage is TRBV6-4 and J usage is TRBJ2-3; possibly TRBD2 for D (6 bases). The CDR3 has 14 amino acids. The germline V gene has CDR1 MRHNA and CDR2 SNTAGT. Trimming shortened V by 5 bases and J by 2 bases, and 11 bases separated the two germline ends. The CDR3 loop is CASSIADYTDTQYF. CDR3 DNA sequence: TGTGCCAGCAGTATAGCGGACTACACAGATACGCAGTATTTT.

CDR3 sequence reads: CASSQGMTAGGGLFF. DNA for the CDR3: TGTGCCAGCAGCCAAGGCATGACAGCGGGAGGGGGGCTGTTCTTC. V and J are TRBV3-1 (or the pseudogene TRBV3-2) and TRBJ2-1; the match to TRBD2 covers 10 bases. The CDR3 spans 15 residues. The germline CDR1 and CDR2 sequences are LGHDT and YNNKEL (reference sequence). With V trimmed by 1 base and J by 15 bases, 12 bases remained unmatched.

The chain joins TRBV19 to TRBJ1-6; 7 bases map to TRBD1. V lost 3 bases and J lost 10; bases outside the gene matches: 12. Germline V CDR1 and CDR2: LNHDA, SQIVND (reference sequence). This CDR3 is built from 16 residues. As DNA, the CDR3 is TGTGCCAGTAGTATTGTTCGGGACAGACTCACATCACCCCTCCACTTT. As protein: CASSIVRDRLTSPLHF. The whole variable domain, remainder taken from reference TRBV19 and TRBJ1-6, is DGGITQSPKYLFRKEGQNVTLSCEQNLNHDAMYWYRQDPGQGLRLIYYSQIVNDFQKGDIAEGYSVSREKKESFPLTVTSAQKNPTAFYLCASSIVRDRLTSPLHFGNGTRLTVT.

This chain links TRBV5-1 with TRBJ1-2; 8 bases are a match to TRBD1. CDR3 length equals 14 residues. Germline V gene sequence: CDR1 SGHRS, CDR2 YFSETQ. V gave up 1 base and J gave up 3 bases; unmatched junction bases: 2. For the CDR3, the DNA is TGCGCCAGCAGCTTGACGACAGGGGACTATGGCTACACCTTC. Amino acid sequence: CASSLTTGDYGYTF.

The chain employs TRBV19 and TRBJ1-3, with 8 positions matching TRBD1. Looked up from germline, CDR1 is LNHDA and CDR2 is SQIVND (reference sequence). The length of the CDR3 is 16 residues. V trimming: 5 bases; J trimming: 4 bases; junction bases outside the gene matches: 10. In nucleotides, the CDR3 is TGTGCCAGTAGTCCGCAAGGACAGGGTTCAGGAAACACCATATATTTT. The encoded protein is CASSPQGQGSGNTIYF. Based on the CDR3 plus reference TRBV19 and TRBJ1-3, the full variable domain is DGGITQSPKYLFRKEGQNVTLSCEQNLNHDAMYWYRQDPGQGLRLIYYSQIVNDFQKGDIAEGYSVSREKKESFPLTVTSAQKNPTAFYLCASSPQGQGSGNTIYFGEGSWLTVV.

The chain uses TRBV11-3 and TRBJ2-2; D is unclear. Germline-derived CDR1 and CDR2 are SGHNT and YENEEA. The CDR3 runs to 14 residues. V dropped 1 base and J dropped 2 bases, with 5 bases sitting between them. The CDR3 spells CASSLARNTGELFF. CDR3 in DNA: TGTGCCAGCAGCTTAGCCAGAAACACCGGGGAGCTGTTTTTT.

The chain joins TRBV6-5 to TRBJ1-6; D is uncertain. Germline V gene sequence: CDR1 MNHEY, CDR2 SVGAGI. V was shortened by 6 bases and J by 7 bases, with 7 bases between the two germline ends. The CDR3 extends over 12 amino acids. The chain's CDR3 is CASRGGNSPLHF. CDR3 coding DNA: TGTGCCAGCAGGGGAGGGAATTCACCCCTCCACTTT.

The CDR3 here is CASSVGGGGFRGYTF. The CDR3 region has the DNA TGTGCCAGCAGCGTAGGTGGAGGGGGCTTTCGAGGCTACACCTTC. The J gene is TRBJ1-2, the V gene TRBV9; 7 nucleotides agree with TRBD1. CDR1 and CDR2 (germline): SGDLS, YYNGEE. Trimming removed 0 bases from V and 8 bases from J; junction bases left unmatched: 10. CDR3 size: 15 residues.

The V gene is TRBV5-1, the J gene TRBJ1-1, with D perhaps matching TRBD1 (5 bases). This CDR3 region has 15 residues. The V gene's germline CDR1 is SGHRS and CDR2 YFSETQ. The V gene lost 1 base and the J gene lost 1 base, with 11 bases spanning the gap. CDR3: CASSLPLGGNTEAFF. In nucleotides, the CDR3 is TGCGCCAGCAGCTTGCCCCTGGGGGGGAACACTGAAGCTTTCTTT.

The chain recombines TRBV29-1 with TRBJ1-2; D might be TRBD1 (5 bases). Per germline, CDR1 SQVTM and CDR2 ANQGSEA. V gave up 4 bases and J gave up 2 bases, with 14 bases separating them. This CDR3 is built from 14 residues. CDR3 DNA: TGCAGCGTTGGGGGGAAGGACGGCAACTATGGCTACACCTTC. This translates into CSVGGKDGNYGYTF.

The chain employs TRBV18 and TRBJ1-2, with TRBD1 identical over 10 bases. The trim removed 5 bases at V and 6 bases at J, leaving 9 bases unmatched. This CDR3 spans 15 amino acids. The V gene's germline CDR1 is KGHSH and CDR2 LQKENI. The CDR3 is CASSKTGTGEDGYTF. CDR3 coding DNA: TGTGCCAGCTCAAAAACCGGGACAGGGGAGGATGGCTACACCTTC.

The CDR3 sequence: CASSPFYNEQFF. The CDR3 DNA sequence: TGTGCCAGCAGTCCCTTCTACAATGAGCAGTTCTTC. V is TRBV28 and J is TRBJ2-1; unclear D gene. This CDR3 contains 12 residues. Between the trimmed V and J ends, which lost 5 bases and 3 bases, there was a span of 5 bases. CDR1 and CDR2 from the germline V gene are MDHEN and SYDVKM.

The chain carries TRBV6-5 and TRBJ1-5, with D unclear. The length of the CDR3 is 13 residues. V lost 4 bases, J lost 3 bases, and 7 bases lay in between. The germline V gene encodes CDR1 MNHEY and CDR2 SVGAGI. CDR3 protein: CASSLGNNQPQHF. In DNA, the CDR3 is TGTGCCAGCAGTTTAGGGAACAATCAGCCCCAGCATTTT.

The gene calls are TRBV6-5 and TRBJ2-2; D is perhaps TRBD1 (5 bases). Trimming stripped 2 bases from V and 8 bases from J, with 15 bases between. Germline CDR1 is MNHEY and CDR2 is SVGAGI. This CDR3 has 15 residues. The CDR3 nucleotides are TGTGCCAGCAGTTACGCCAGGGCCCTGGGGGGGGAGCTGTTTTTT. It is translated as CASSYARALGGELFF.

The V gene is TRBV7-9, the J gene TRBJ2-5; perhaps TRBD1 as D (6 bases). Germline lookup yields CDR1 SEHNR and CDR2 FQNEAQ (reference sequence). Trimming cost V 5 bases and J 2 bases, with 15 bases left between them. This CDR3 is built from 15 residues. The CDR3 protein is CASSPTSGTQETQYF. CDR3 coding DNA: TGTGCCAGCAGCCCAACATCCGGGACACAAGAGACCCAGTACTTC.

This clone was observed once. The chain recombines TRBV11-2 with TRBJ2-2; TRBD1 aligns across 8 bases. V lost 5 bases to trimming and J lost 3 bases; unmatched junction nucleotides: 2. This CDR3 region has 14 residues. Germline V gene sequence: CDR1 SGHAT, CDR2 FQNNGV. CDR3 region: CASSGQGYTGELFF. CDR3 sequence (DNA): TGTGCCAGCAGCGGACAGGGCTACACCGGGGAGCTGTTTTTT.

This chain uses TRBV25-1 with TRBJ1-4, with TRBD1 matching over 9 bases. V dropped 6 bases and J dropped 15; count of bases not matched to a gene: 8. Germline V gene lookup returns CDR1 MGHDK and CDR2 SYGVNS. The CDR3 covers 12 residues. CDR3 sequence reads: CASSGGTGSLFF. For the CDR3, the DNA is TGTGCCAGCAGCGGAGGGACAGGGAGTTTGTTTTTT.

The rearrangement links TRBV27 to TRBJ2-7; D unclear. Germline V gene lookup returns CDR1 MNHEY and CDR2 SMNVEV (reference sequence). The germline V and J ends were trimmed by 4 bases and 2 bases, with 18 bases remaining between them. This CDR3 comprises 16 residues. CDR3 protein: CASSSVSRVGTYEQYF. The CDR3 DNA sequence: TGTGCCAGCAGTTCCGTTAGCCGGGTCGGAACCTACGAGCAGTACTTC.

V and J are TRBV4-2 and TRBJ2-7, with 7 nucleotides matching TRBD2. Per the germline V gene, CDR1 is LGHNA and CDR2 is YNFKEQ. Trimming at V came to 5 bases and at J to 3 bases, leaving 10 bases not matched to a gene. The CDR3 contains 15 residues. CDR3 DNA sequence: TGTGCCAGCAGCTCAAGCCAGCGGGGTAGCTACGAGCAGTACTTC. It yields the protein CASSSSQRGSYEQYF.